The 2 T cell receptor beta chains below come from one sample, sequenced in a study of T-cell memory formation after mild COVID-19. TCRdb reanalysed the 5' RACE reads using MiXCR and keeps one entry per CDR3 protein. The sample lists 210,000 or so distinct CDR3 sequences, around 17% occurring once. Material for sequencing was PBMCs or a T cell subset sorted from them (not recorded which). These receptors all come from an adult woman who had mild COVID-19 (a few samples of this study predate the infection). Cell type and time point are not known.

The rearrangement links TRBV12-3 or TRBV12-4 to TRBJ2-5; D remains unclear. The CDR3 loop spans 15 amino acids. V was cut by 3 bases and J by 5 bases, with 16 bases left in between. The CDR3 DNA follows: TGTGCCAGCAGTTTTGGCAGGATGGGAAGCGAGACCCAGTACTTC. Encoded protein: CASSFGRMGSETQYF.

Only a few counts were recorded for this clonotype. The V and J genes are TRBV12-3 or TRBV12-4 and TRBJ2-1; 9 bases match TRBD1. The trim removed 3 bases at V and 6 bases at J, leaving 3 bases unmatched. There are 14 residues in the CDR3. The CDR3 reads CASSLRTGVNEQFF. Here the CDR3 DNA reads TGTGCCAGCAGTTTGAGGACAGGGGTCAATGAGCAGTTCTTC.